These 20 T cell receptor beta chains were all obtained from the same sample, sequenced in a study of radiation and T cells in renal cell carcinoma. The method was immunoSEQ multiplex PCR; TCRdb's version includes in-frame clones alone and lacks a portion of them. The sample consists of over 90,000 clones, more than 65% of them appearing once. The time point: blood 4 weeks post-SBRT, at nephrectomy. Treatment specified: 15 Gy SBRT to primary tumor, nephrectomy 4 weeks later. Sample: blood, taken from a patient whose treatment included radiotherapy and nephrectomy. Source of these receptors: a man between 60 and 70 years old with renal cell carcinoma.

This clone came up many times. The chain combines TRBV6-1 with TRBJ2-7; no clear D. Trimming pared 4 bases from V and 2 bases from J, leaving 9 bases between. CDR1 and CDR2 from the germline V gene are MNHNS and SASEGT. There are 13 residues in the CDR3. CDR3 in amino acids: CASSAARAYEQYF. CDR3 DNA sequence: TGTGCCAGCAGTGCGGCGCGAGCCTACGAGCAGTACTTC.

In this sample, this clone turned up once. The chain combines TRBV5-1 with TRBJ2-1, with D possibly matching TRBD2 (5 bases). CDR1 is SGHRS, CDR2 YFSETQ, per germline. CDR3 size: 14 residues. Trimming removed 0 bases at V and 7 bases at J, with 11 bases between. The CDR3 loop reads CASSLAGRGNEQFF. Here the CDR3 DNA reads TGCGCCAGCAGCTTGGCTGGTCGGGGTAATGAGCAGTTCTTC.

This rearrangement joins TRBV25-1 to TRBJ2-7; D remains ambiguous. The CDR3 has 14 amino acids. Germline V gene data show CDR1 as MGHDK and CDR2 as SYGVNS. Trimming shortened V by 3 bases and J by 6 bases, and 15 bases separated the two germline ends. The CDR3: CASSDTGGPSEQYF. DNA for the CDR3: TGTGCCAGCAGTGATACCGGTGGACCCTCCGAGCAGTACTTC.

This rearrangement joins TRBV19 to TRBJ2-7; 7 bases agree with TRBD2. Per the germline V gene, CDR1 is LNHDA and CDR2 is SQIVND (reference sequence). The V gene end was trimmed by 3 bases and the J gene end by 1 base; junction bases not matched to a gene: 12. CDR3 length: 17 amino acids. This chain's CDR3 is CASSMSTGGAGSYEQYF. Here the CDR3 DNA reads TGTGCCAGTAGTATGTCAACGGGGGGAGCGGGGTCCTACGAGCAGTACTTC.

This clone turned up a few times. The genes are TRBV15 and TRBJ2-3, with a possible D match to TRBD2 (6 bases). The ends were cut back, 0 bases at V and 3 bases at J, with 22 bases in the middle. The CDR3 loop spans 19 amino acids. Per germline, CDR1 LNHNV and CDR2 YYDKDF (reference sequence). The DNA for the CDR3 is TGTGCCACCAGCAGAGATATGGGCCCCATGGTAGGGAGGACAGATACGCAGTATTTT. It yields the protein CATSRDMGPMVGRTDTQYF.

This clone was recorded once. The gene calls are TRBV5-1 and TRBJ2-3; a possible D gene is TRBD1 (5 bases). Trimming left V 1 base short and J 0 bases short, with 9 bases between. Germline CDR1 is SGHRS and CDR2 is YFSETQ. The CDR3 consists of 15 residues. The CDR3 DNA follows: TGCGCCAGCAGCTTGAGCGACAGTAGCACAGATACGCAGTATTTT. Encoded protein: CASSLSDSSTDTQYF.

This chain connects TRBV7-9 to TRBJ2-6, with a tentative D call TRBD1 (6 bases). The CDR3 contains 19 residues. Germline-derived CDR1 and CDR2 are SEHNR and FQNEAQ (reference sequence). V was clipped by 5 bases and J by 4 bases, with 24 bases between them. In DNA, the CDR3 is TGTGCCAGCAGCCCCCTTCTACAGGGTTTGGTAGCGGGGGCCAACGTCCTGACTTTC. It encodes CASSPLLQGLVAGANVLTF.

The V and J genes are TRBV29-1 and TRBJ2-2, with D unresolved. This CDR3 has 12 residues. The germline V gene has CDR1 SQVTM and CDR2 ANQGSEA. V dropped 4 bases and J dropped 1 base, with 4 bases sitting between them. Here the CDR3 DNA reads TGCAGCGTTGCAGGGAACACCGGGGAGCTGTTTTTT. Encoded protein: CSVAGNTGELFF.

The rearrangement uses TRBV14 and TRBJ2-1; 9 positions match TRBD1. This CDR3 is built from 16 residues. J was trimmed by 5 bases and V by 5 bases; bases with no gene match: 10. Germline CDR1 and CDR2: SGHDN and FVKESK. Written as DNA, the CDR3 is TGTGCCAGCAGCTCCGGGACAGGGATCTTACACAATGAGCAGTTCTTC. It specifies CASSSGTGILHNEQFF.

This clone was seen just once. The chain joins TRBV29-1 to TRBJ2-7; TRBD2 matches 11 bases. This CDR3 contains 14 residues. The V gene's germline CDR1 is SQVTM and CDR2 ANQGSEA. Germline trimming cut 4 bases from V and 2 bases from J; bases unmatched to any gene: 4. DNA of the CDR3: TGCAGCGTTGTCCTAGCGGGAGGACCCTACGAGCAGTACTTC. Its protein product is CSVVLAGGPYEQYF.

V and J are TRBV2 and TRBJ2-7, with TRBD2 matching over 16 bases. This CDR3 is built from 15 residues. Looked up from germline, CDR1 is SNHLY and CDR2 is FYNNEI. Trimming took 6 bases from V and 2 from J; bases not matched to a gene: 1. CDR3 amino acids: CASRGTSGRAYEQYF. The DNA of the CDR3 is TGTGCCAGCAGGGGGACTAGCGGGAGGGCCTACGAGCAGTACTTC.

This sequence joins TRBV11-3 and TRBJ2-3; D is perhaps TRBD2 (5 bases). Germline CDR1 is SGHNT and CDR2 is YENEEA. V was pared by 1 base and J by 6 bases, with 11 bases between. This CDR3 region has 14 residues. In DNA form, the CDR3 reads TGTGCCAGCAGCTTAGGGAATAGCGCTGATACGCAGTATTTT. Translation gives CASSLGNSADTQYF. Using reference TRBV11-3 and TRBJ2-3 for the parts outside the CDR3, the full variable domain is EAGVVQSPRYKIIEKKQPVAFWCNPISGHNTLYWYLQNLGQGPELLIRYENEEAVDDSQLPKDRFSAERLKGVDSTLKIQPAELGDSAVYLCASSLGNSADTQYFGPGTRLTVL.

The CDR3 sequence: CASSFFDRGSYEQYF. The CDR3 nucleotides read TGTGCCAGCAGTTTTTTTGACAGGGGAAGCTACGAGCAGTACTTC. The rearrangement joins TRBV28 to TRBJ2-7, with 8 bases that match TRBD1. Germline CDR1 reads MDHEN; CDR2 reads SYDVKM. This CDR3 is 15 amino acids long. The junction had 7 bases not matched to a gene; V was cut back by 3 bases and J by 3 bases.

This chain connects TRBV6-5 to TRBJ2-7; D remains unclear. The CDR3 contains 14 residues. CDR1 and CDR2 from the germline V gene are MNHEY and SVGAGI. Trimming took off 2 bases at V and 6 bases at J, with 14 bases between the two ends. For the CDR3, the DNA is TGTGCCAGCAGTTACAGGTCCGCCCGCTCCGAGCAGTACTTC. Protein: CASSYRSARSEQYF.

The chain combines TRBV15 with TRBJ1-3, with D uncertain. V was pared by 8 bases and J by 0 bases, with 17 bases between. Germline CDR1 reads LNHNV; CDR2 reads YYDKDF (reference sequence). The CDR3 has 16 amino acids. The CDR3 loop is CATELEVFYSGNTIYF. The CDR3 DNA reads TGTGCCACCGAATTAGAAGTCTTCTACTCTGGAAACACCATATATTTT.

The gene calls are TRBV11-3 and TRBJ2-7, with 9 nucleotides matching TRBD1. Losses at the gene ends were 1 base for V and 5 bases for J; bases not matched to a gene: 9. The CDR3 length is 16 residues. CDR1 SGHNT and CDR2 YENEEA come from the germline V gene. In DNA form, the CDR3 reads TGTGCCAGCAGCTTAGGGCCGGGGACAGGGTTACACGAGCAGTACTTC. It translates to CASSLGPGTGLHEQYF.

The J gene is TRBJ2-2, the V gene TRBV7-6; 10 nucleotides align to TRBD2. In germline, CDR1 is SGHVS, CDR2 FNYEAQ. The V and J ends lost 2 bases and 8 bases, in that order; junction bases with no gene match: 8. This CDR3 has 16 amino acids. In DNA form, the CDR3 reads TGTGCCAGCAGCTTAAAGCGGGAGGGCCGAGCGGGGGAGCTGTTTTTT. Protein: CASSLKREGRAGELFF.

The CDR3 spells CASSLAVGDQPQHF. The CDR3 coding sequence is TGTGCCAGCAGCTTAGCGGTAGGGGATCAGCCCCAGCATTTT. This sequence joins TRBV7-6 and TRBJ1-5; possibly TRBD1 for D (5 bases). Germline CDR1 reads SGHVS; CDR2 reads FNYEAQ. This CDR3 has 14 amino acids. With 0 bases removed from V and 5 bases from J, the gap between germline ends came to 8 bases.

In nucleotides, the CDR3 is TGTGCCAGCAGTTCCCCCCCGGGGGCTTCCTCCTACGAGCAGTACTTC. Translated: CASSSPPGASSYEQYF. The chain recombines TRBV28 with TRBJ2-7; D may correspond to TRBD1 or TRBD2 (6 bases each). Germline V gene sequence: CDR1 MDHEN, CDR2 SYDVKM. With 4 bases removed from V and 0 bases from J, the gap between germline ends came to 16 bases. The CDR3 has 16 amino acids.

The J gene is TRBJ2-5, the V gene TRBV10-3; unclear D gene. CDR3 size: 10 residues. Germline lookup yields CDR1 ENHRY and CDR2 SYGVKD. V was shortened by 8 bases and J by 5 bases, with 6 bases between the two germline ends. CDR3 nucleotides: TGTGCCATCGAGGCGGAGACCCAGTACTTC. The encoded protein is CAIEAETQYF.